The clone carrying this T cell receptor beta chain was seen many times. This sample was included in a study of T cell repertoires in cytomegalovirus infection. Study in general: CMV infection together with matching HLA type was indicated by public TCR beta signatures.

TCRdb re-analysed the reads in MiXCR, keeping a single row per CDR3 protein. Among 490,000 or so distinct CDR3 sequences listed, roughly 10% were seen once. The CDR3 runs 17 residues. V was clipped by 3 bases and J by 0 bases, with 14 bases between them. Germline V gene sequence: CDR1 SGHTA, CDR2 FQGNSA. The sequencing sample was made of PBMCs. The chain joins TRBV7-2 to TRBJ1-4, with D perhaps TRBD1 (6 bases). The sequence derives from a human donor in good health (CMV status not recorded). Some clones in this sample may be carry-over from other donors' samples. The CDR3 here is CASSFGGPSSTNEKLFF. In nucleotides, the CDR3 is TGTGCCAGCAGCTTCGGGGGGCCCTCATCAACTAATGAAAAACTGTTTTTT.